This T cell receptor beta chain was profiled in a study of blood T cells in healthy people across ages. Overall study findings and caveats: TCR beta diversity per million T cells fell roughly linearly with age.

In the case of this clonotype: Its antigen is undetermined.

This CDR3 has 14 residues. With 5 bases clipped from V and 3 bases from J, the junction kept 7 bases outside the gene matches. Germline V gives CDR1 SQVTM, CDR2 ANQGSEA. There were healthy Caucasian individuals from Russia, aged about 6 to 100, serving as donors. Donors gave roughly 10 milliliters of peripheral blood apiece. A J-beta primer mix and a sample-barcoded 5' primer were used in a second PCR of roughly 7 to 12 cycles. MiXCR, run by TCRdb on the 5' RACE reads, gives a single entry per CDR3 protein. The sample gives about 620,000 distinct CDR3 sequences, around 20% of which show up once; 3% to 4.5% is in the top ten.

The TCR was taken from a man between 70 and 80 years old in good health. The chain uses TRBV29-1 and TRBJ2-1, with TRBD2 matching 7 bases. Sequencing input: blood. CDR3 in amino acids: CSVPGLPFYNEQFF. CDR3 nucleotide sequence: TGCAGCGTTCCGGGACTACCGTTCTACAATGAGCAGTTCTTC.